One and the same sample provided the 26 T cell receptor beta chains below, sequenced in a study of blood T cell repertoires in COVID-19. The repertoire was sequenced with immunoSEQ multiplex PCR; TCRdb's copy has only in-frame clones and lacks some. The sample contains some 670,000 clones, about 90% of which appear only once. The sequencing input was peripheral blood. The receptor set was obtained from a woman aged 18-30 years with acute or convalescent COVID-19.

The rearrangement links TRBV2 to TRBJ1-2, with TRBD1 matching over 9 bases. This CDR3 comprises 13 residues. V lost 6 bases and J lost 6; bases outside the gene matches: 5. The germline V gene has CDR1 SNHLY and CDR2 FYNNEI. The CDR3 sequence is CASRLQGANGYTF. The DNA for the CDR3 is TGTGCCAGCAGGTTACAGGGGGCGAATGGCTACACCTTC.

This CDR3 is CASNGEAGYTF. CDR3 DNA: TGTGCCAGCAATGGGGAGGCTGGCTACACCTTC. This chain connects TRBV6-6 to TRBJ1-2; D is unclear. Germline V gene lookup returns CDR1 MNHNY and CDR2 SVGAGI (reference sequence). Trimming took 7 bases from V and 7 from J, leaving 10 bases between them. The CDR3 extends over 11 amino acids.

This clone turned up a few times. The V and J genes are TRBV15 and TRBJ1-5, with D perhaps matching TRBD1 (6 bases). Germline lookup yields CDR1 LNHNV and CDR2 YYDKDF (reference sequence). V shed 0 bases and J shed 7 bases, with 16 bases lying between them. The length of the CDR3 is 16 residues. CDR3 in DNA: TGTGCCACCAGCAGAGAGGGTGAGCGGGGGGGCCAGCCCCAGCATTTT. Translating gives CATSREGERGGQPQHF.

The J gene is TRBJ2-3, the V gene TRBV6-5; the match to TRBD2 covers 15 bases. Trimming took 0 bases from V and 6 from J; bases not matched to a gene: 1. The length of the CDR3 is 16 residues. Germline-derived CDR1 and CDR2 are MNHEY and SVGAGI. CDR3 bases: TGTGCCAGCAGTTACTCCGGGACTAGCGGGGGGGATACGCAGTATTTT. Its translation is CASSYSGTSGGDTQYF.

This sequence joins TRBV5-1 and TRBJ2-1; 14 bases map to TRBD2. The CDR3 has 16 residues. Trimming at V came to 3 bases and at J to 5 bases, leaving 4 bases not matched to a gene. CDR1 is SGHRS and CDR2 is YFSETQ in the germline V gene. In nucleotides, the CDR3 is TGCGCCAGCAGCTCCCCGACTAGCGGGGGGGACAATGAGCAGTTCTTC. Translating it yields CASSSPTSGGDNEQFF.

This clone was detected once. The CDR3 loop is CASSQPRTGVGEKETQYF. In nucleotides, the CDR3 is TGTGCCAGCAGCCAGCCCCGCACAGGGGTCGGGGAAAAAGAGACCCAGTACTTC. V and J are TRBV7-9 and TRBJ2-5, with 7 bases fitting TRBD1. The CDR3 has 18 residues. Germline V CDR1 and CDR2: SEHNR, FQNEAQ (reference sequence). Trimming removed 5 bases from V and 3 bases from J; junction bases left unmatched: 18.

The chain uses TRBV3-1 (or the pseudogene TRBV3-2) and TRBJ2-1, with TRBD1 identical over 7 bases. The CDR3 length is 15 residues. The V gene's germline CDR1 is LGHDT and CDR2 YNNKEL (reference sequence). V dropped 4 bases and J dropped 3; count of bases not matched to a gene: 6. CDR3 sequence reads: CASSLQGSYYNEQFF. The CDR3 DNA is TGTGCCAGCAGCCTACAGGGGTCGTACTACAATGAGCAGTTCTTC.

This chain links TRBV14 with TRBJ2-3, with 9 bases aligning to TRBD2. Germline V gives CDR1 SGHDN, CDR2 FVKESK. The CDR3 is made up of 15 amino acids. The ends lost 4 bases at V and 2 bases at J; junction bases unmatched: 4. CDR3 DNA: TGTGCCAGCAGCCCTTGGACTAGCGTCACAGATACGCAGTATTTT. Translation: CASSPWTSVTDTQYF.

Only one count was recorded for this clone. V gene TRBV7-9 combines with J gene TRBJ1-2, with unresolved D. The V gene lost 3 bases and the J gene lost 5 bases, with 7 bases spanning the gap. The CDR3 is 12 residues long. Germline-derived CDR1 and CDR2 are SEHNR and FQNEAQ (reference sequence). CDR3 in amino acids: CASSFRGYGYTF. As DNA, the CDR3 is TGTGCCAGCAGCTTCCGCGGGTATGGCTACACCTTC.

The rearrangement joins TRBV5-1 to TRBJ1-5, with a tentative D call TRBD1 (5 bases). Trimming pared 8 bases from V and 4 bases from J, leaving 13 bases between. There are 13 residues in the CDR3. Germline V gene sequence: CDR1 SGHRS, CDR2 YFSETQ. The CDR3 loop is CARGGDRNQPQHF. Here the CDR3 DNA reads TGCGCCAGAGGAGGGGATCGGAATCAGCCCCAGCATTTT. Complete variable domain (other parts from reference TRBV5-1 and TRBJ1-5): KAGVTQTPRYLIKTRGQQVTLSCSPISGHRSVSWYQQTPGQGLQFLFEYFSETQRNKGNFPGRFSGRQFSNSRSEMNVSTLELGDSALYLCARGGDRNQPQHFGDGTRLSIL.

CDR3 region: CASLNRGGTDTQYF. The CDR3 region has the DNA TGTGCCAGCTTGAACCGGGGGGGCACAGATACGCAGTATTTT. The gene calls are TRBV28 and TRBJ2-3; 7 bases match TRBD2. V gave up 8 bases and J gave up 1 base; unmatched junction bases: 6. CDR1 is MDHEN and CDR2 is SYDVKM in the germline V gene. This CDR3 spans 14 amino acids. Looking up the rest from reference TRBV28 and TRBJ2-3 gives the full variable domain: DVKVTQSSRYLVKRTGEKVFLECVQDMDHENMFWYRQDPGLGLRLIYFSYDVKMKEKGDIPEGYSVSREKKERFSLILESASTNQTSMYLCASLNRGGTDTQYFGPGTRLTVL.

This chain connects TRBV30 to TRBJ1-1; D possibly corresponds to TRBD1 (5 bases). CDR1 is GTSNPN and CDR2 is SVGIG in the germline V gene (reference sequence). Between the trimmed V and J ends, which lost 0 bases and 4 bases, there was a span of 18 bases. The CDR3 has 16 residues. Here the CDR3 reads CAWSVRGGWFGTEAFF. CDR3 DNA: TGTGCCTGGAGTGTACGGGGGGGATGGTTCGGCACTGAAGCTTTCTTT.

V gene TRBV11-2 combines with J gene TRBJ1-2, with 8 bases fitting TRBD1. This CDR3 is built from 16 residues. With V trimmed by 0 bases and J by 4 bases, 7 bases remained unmatched. From germline, CDR1 is SGHAT and CDR2 FQNNGV. In nucleotides, the CDR3 is TGTGCCAGCAGCTTAGACGGGACAGGCCACTTCTATGGCTACACCTTC. Protein sequence: CASSLDGTGHFYGYTF.

The V and J genes are TRBV4-3 and TRBJ1-1; D unresolved. The CDR3 totals 14 residues. Germline assignment: CDR1 LGHNA and CDR2 YSLEER. Trimming cost V 0 bases and J 7 bases, with 12 bases left between them. Here the CDR3 DNA reads TGCGCCAGCAGCCAAGATTCGGGATATAGTGAAGCTTTCTTT. As protein: CASSQDSGYSEAFF.

The chain is built from TRBV19 and TRBJ2-3, with a weak D call TRBD2 (7 bases). CDR1 LNHDA and CDR2 SQIVND come from the germline V gene (reference sequence). V gave up 7 bases and J gave up 2 bases, with 16 bases separating them. The CDR3 contains 15 residues. In DNA, the CDR3 is TGTGCCAGTACCCTATACGGGGGGCCCACAGATACGCAGTATTTT. Amino acids: CASTLYGGPTDTQYF.

V gene TRBV9 combines with J gene TRBJ1-3, with D possibly being TRBD1 (6 bases). In germline, CDR1 is SGDLS, CDR2 YYNGEE. The CDR3 runs to 15 residues. V was trimmed by 4 bases and J by 0 bases, leaving 11 bases between them. The CDR3 here is CASSQGSSSGNTIYF. The CDR3 bases are TGTGCCAGCAGCCAGGGGTCTAGCTCTGGAAACACCATATATTTT.

J is TRBJ1-2 and V is TRBV21-1. TRBV21-1 is a known pseudogene. The CDR3 is made up of 18 amino acids. The CDR3 loop is CASSNPPRSPQSGYGYTF. DNA of the CDR3: TGTGCCAGCAGCAACCCACCTAGGTCGCCTCAAAGCGGGTATGGCTACACCTTC.

This clone appeared a single time. The V and J genes are TRBV11-2 and TRBJ1-2; unclear D gene. The CDR3 runs to 14 residues. The germline V gene encodes CDR1 SGHAT and CDR2 FQNNGV. V dropped 0 bases and J dropped 4 bases, with 9 bases sitting between them. CDR3 residues: CASSLEGYSYGYTF. DNA of the CDR3: TGTGCCAGCAGCTTAGAGGGCTACTCCTATGGCTACACCTTC.

The chain couples TRBV4-2 to TRBJ1-1, with D maybe TRBD1 (6 bases). Germline CDR1 and CDR2: LGHNA and YNFKEQ. The germline V and J ends were trimmed by 0 bases and 1 base, with 12 bases remaining between them. The CDR3 is 16 residues long. CDR3 in DNA: TGTGCCAGCAGCCAAGAAGCGGGGGGGCGGAACACTGAAGCTTTCTTT. This encodes CASSQEAGGRNTEAFF.

The chain combines TRBV5-5 with TRBJ1-1; D gene ambiguous. Looked up from germline, CDR1 is SGHKS and CDR2 is YYEKEE (reference sequence). The length of the CDR3 is 14 residues. V was cut by 5 bases and J by 2 bases, with 13 bases left in between. In nucleotides, the CDR3 is TGTGCCAGCAGACCCCCCCCCAGTAACACTGAAGCTTTCTTT. Translation: CASRPPPSNTEAFF. Full variable domain (rest looked up from reference TRBV5-5 and TRBJ1-1): DAGVTQSPTHLIKTRGQQVTLRCSPISGHKSVSWYQQVLGQGPQFIFQYYEKEERGRGNFPDRFSARQFPNYSSELNVNALLLGDSALYLCASRPPPSNTEAFFGQGTRLTVV.

This chain uses TRBV12-5 with TRBJ1-4; a weak D match, TRBD1 (5 bases). CDR1 LGHNT and CDR2 FRNRAP come from the germline V gene. The V end lost 1 base, the J end lost 1 base, and 13 bases lay between the germline ends. CDR3 length: 17 amino acids. The CDR3 nucleotides are TGTGCTAGTGGTTTGGGGCAGGGAATAGGAACTAATGAAAAACTGTTTTTT. It encodes CASGLGQGIGTNEKLFF.

This clone was counted once. The CDR3 loop is CASRLNKTGMCHGYTF. The CDR3 nucleotides read TGTGCAAGTCGCTTAAACAAGACAGGTATGTGCCATGGCTACACCTTC. This rearrangement joins TRBV12-2 to TRBJ1-2; the table assigns TRBD1, which was not confirmed against the DNA. TRBV12-2 counts as a pseudogene. The CDR3 contains 16 residues.

V is TRBV2 and J is TRBJ1-1; 8 nucleotides align to TRBD1. Germline trimming cut 6 bases from V and 1 base from J; bases unmatched to any gene: 4. Germline-derived CDR1 and CDR2 are SNHLY and FYNNEI. The CDR3 covers 14 residues. The CDR3 loop reads CASRRTGPNTEAFF. CDR3 nucleotides: TGTGCCAGCAGACGGACAGGGCCGAACACTGAAGCTTTCTTT.

The genes are TRBV6-1 and TRBJ1-5, with TRBD1 identical over 8 bases. J lost 0 bases, V lost 2 bases, and 9 bases had no gene match. CDR1 MNHNS and CDR2 SASEGT come from the germline V gene. The CDR3 spans 18 residues. The CDR3 loop is CASSEPTGGPISNQPQHF. The DNA of the CDR3 is TGTGCCAGCAGTGAACCCACAGGGGGTCCGATTAGCAATCAGCCCCAGCATTTT.

The chain recombines TRBV15 with TRBJ1-1, with a weak D call TRBD1 (5 bases). Germline V CDR1 and CDR2: LNHNV, YYDKDF (reference sequence). V lost 1 base and J 6 bases, leaving 12 bases between the germline ends. The CDR3 extends over 14 amino acids. CDR3 protein: CATSRGRMGPEAFF. CDR3 coding DNA: TGTGCCACCAGCAGAGGACGGATGGGGCCTGAAGCTTTCTTT.

The chain recombines TRBV11-2 with TRBJ1-4; D may be TRBD1 (5 bases). V lost 6 bases, J lost 8 bases, and 7 bases lay in between. From germline, CDR1 is SGHAT and CDR2 FQNNGV. The CDR3 totals 11 residues. CDR3: CASSSGEKLFF. CDR3 in DNA: TGTGCCAGCAGTTCAGGGGAAAAACTGTTTTTT. The whole variable domain, remainder taken from reference TRBV11-2 and TRBJ1-4, is EAGVAQSPRYKIIEKRQSVAFWCNPISGHATLYWYQQILGQGPKLLIQFQNNGVVDDSQLPKDRFSAERLKGVDSTLKIQPAKLEDSAVYLCASSSGEKLFFGSGTQLSVL.